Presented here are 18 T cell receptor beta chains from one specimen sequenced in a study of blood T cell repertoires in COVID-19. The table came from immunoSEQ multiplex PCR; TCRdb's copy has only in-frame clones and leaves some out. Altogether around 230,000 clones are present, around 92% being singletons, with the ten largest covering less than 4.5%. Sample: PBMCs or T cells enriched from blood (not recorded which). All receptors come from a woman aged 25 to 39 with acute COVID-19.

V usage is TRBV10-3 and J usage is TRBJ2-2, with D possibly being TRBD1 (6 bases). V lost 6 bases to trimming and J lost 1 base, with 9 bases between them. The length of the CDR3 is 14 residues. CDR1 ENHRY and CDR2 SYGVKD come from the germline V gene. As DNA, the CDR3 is TGTGCCATCAGCTTGGGACAGAACACCGGGGAGCTGTTTTTT. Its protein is CAISLGQNTGELFF.

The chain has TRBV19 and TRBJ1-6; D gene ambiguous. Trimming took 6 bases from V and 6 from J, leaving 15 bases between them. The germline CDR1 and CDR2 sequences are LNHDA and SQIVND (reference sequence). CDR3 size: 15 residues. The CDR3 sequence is CASRVSGFFNSPLHF. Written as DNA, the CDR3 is TGTGCCAGTAGGGTTTCCGGGTTCTTTAATTCACCCCTCCACTTT.

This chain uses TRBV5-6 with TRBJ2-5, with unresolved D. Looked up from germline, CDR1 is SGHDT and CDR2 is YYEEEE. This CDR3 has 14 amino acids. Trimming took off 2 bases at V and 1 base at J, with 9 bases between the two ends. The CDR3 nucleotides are TGTGCCAGCAGCTTCAGAGGCCTCCAAGAGACCCAGTACTTC. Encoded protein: CASSFRGLQETQYF. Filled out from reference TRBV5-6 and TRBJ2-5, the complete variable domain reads DAGVTQSPTHLIKTRGQQVTLRCSPKSGHDTVSWYQQALGQGPQFIFQYYEEEERQRGNFPDRFSGHQFPNYSSELNVNALLLGDSALYLCASSFRGLQETQYFGPGTRLLVL.

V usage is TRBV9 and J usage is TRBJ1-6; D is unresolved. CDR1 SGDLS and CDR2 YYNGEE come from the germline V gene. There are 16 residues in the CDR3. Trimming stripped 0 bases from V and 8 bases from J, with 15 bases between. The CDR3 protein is CASSVAQTAQDSPLHF. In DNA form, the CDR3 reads TGTGCCAGCAGCGTAGCCCAGACCGCCCAGGATTCACCCCTCCACTTT.

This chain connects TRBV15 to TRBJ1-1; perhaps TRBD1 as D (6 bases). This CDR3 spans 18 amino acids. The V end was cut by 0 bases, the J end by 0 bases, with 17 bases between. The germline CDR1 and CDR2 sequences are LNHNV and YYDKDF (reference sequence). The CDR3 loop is CATSRDLRGMTVNTEAFF. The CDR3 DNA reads TGTGCCACCAGCAGAGATCTGAGGGGGATGACTGTGAACACTGAAGCTTTCTTT.

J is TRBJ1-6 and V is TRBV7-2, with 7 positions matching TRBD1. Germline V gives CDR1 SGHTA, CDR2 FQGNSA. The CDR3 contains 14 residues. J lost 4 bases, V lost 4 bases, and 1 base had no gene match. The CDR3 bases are TGTGCCAGCAGCTGGACAGGATATAATTCACCCCTCCACTTT. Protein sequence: CASSWTGYNSPLHF.

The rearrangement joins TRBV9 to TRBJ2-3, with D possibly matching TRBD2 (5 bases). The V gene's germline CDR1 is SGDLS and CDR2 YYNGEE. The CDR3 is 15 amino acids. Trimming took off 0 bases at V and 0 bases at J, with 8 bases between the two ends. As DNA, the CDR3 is TGTGCCAGCAGCGTAGGAGGGATTAGCACAGATACGCAGTATTTT. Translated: CASSVGGISTDTQYF. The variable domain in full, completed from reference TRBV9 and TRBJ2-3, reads DSGVTQTPKHLITATGQRVTLRCSPRSGDLSVYWYQQSLDQGLQFLIQYYNGEERAKGNILERFSAQQFPDLHSELNLSSLELGDSALYFCASSVGGISTDTQYFGPGTRLTVL.

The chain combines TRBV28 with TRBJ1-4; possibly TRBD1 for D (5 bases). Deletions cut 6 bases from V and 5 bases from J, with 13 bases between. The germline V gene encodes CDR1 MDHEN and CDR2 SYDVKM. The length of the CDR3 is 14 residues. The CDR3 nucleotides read TGTGCCAGCAGCTCCGGGGGGAGGAATGAAAAACTGTTTTTT. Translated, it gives CASSSGGRNEKLFF.

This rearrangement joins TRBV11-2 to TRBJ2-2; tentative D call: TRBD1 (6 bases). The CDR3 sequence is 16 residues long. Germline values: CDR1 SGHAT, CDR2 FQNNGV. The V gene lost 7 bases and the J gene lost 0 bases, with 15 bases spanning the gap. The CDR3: CASTLYRASNTGELFF. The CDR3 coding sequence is TGTGCCAGCACCTTGTACAGGGCCTCGAACACCGGGGAGCTGTTTTTT.

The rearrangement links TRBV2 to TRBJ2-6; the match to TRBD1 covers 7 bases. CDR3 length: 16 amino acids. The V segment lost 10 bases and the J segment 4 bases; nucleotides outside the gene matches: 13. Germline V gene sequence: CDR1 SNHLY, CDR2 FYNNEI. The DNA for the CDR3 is TGTGCCACAGACCAGGGGGACCCCTGGGGGGCCAACGTCCTGACTTTC. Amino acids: CATDQGDPWGANVLTF.

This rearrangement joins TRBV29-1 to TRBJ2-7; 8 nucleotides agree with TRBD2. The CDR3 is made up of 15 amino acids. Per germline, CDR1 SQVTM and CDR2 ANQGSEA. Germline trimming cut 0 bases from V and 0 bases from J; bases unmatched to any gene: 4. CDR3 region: CSVEDRGGSSYEQYF. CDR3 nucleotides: TGCAGCGTTGAAGATCGGGGGGGGAGCTCCTACGAGCAGTACTTC.

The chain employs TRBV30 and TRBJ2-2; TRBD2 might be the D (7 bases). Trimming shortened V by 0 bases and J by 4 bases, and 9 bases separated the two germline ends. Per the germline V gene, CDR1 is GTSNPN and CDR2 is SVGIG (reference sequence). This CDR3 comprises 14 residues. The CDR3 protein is CAWSVGGATGELFF. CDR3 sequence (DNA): TGTGCCTGGAGTGTGGGGGGGGCCACCGGGGAGCTGTTTTTT.

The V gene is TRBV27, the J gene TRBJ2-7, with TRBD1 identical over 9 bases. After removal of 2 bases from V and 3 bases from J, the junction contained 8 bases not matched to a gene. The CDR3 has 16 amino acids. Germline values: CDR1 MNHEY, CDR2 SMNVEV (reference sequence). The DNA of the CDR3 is TGTGCCAGCAGTTTAATGGGACAGGGCGTTTACTACGAGCAGTACTTC. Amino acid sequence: CASSLMGQGVYYEQYF.

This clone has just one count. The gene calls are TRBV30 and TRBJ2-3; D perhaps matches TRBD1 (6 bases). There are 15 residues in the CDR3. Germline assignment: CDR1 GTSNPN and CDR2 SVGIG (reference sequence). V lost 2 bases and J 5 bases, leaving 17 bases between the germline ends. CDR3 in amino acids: CAWSRPPGDGDTQYF. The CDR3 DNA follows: TGTGCCTGGAGTCGGCCCCCAGGGGATGGAGATACGCAGTATTTT.

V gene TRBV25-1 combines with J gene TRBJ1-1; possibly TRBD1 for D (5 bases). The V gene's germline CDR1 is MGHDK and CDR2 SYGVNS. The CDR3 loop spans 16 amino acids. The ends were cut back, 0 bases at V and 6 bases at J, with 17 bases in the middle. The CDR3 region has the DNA TGTGCCAGCAGTGAATATTTGGGGGGGTACAATTCTGAAGCTTTCTTT. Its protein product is CASSEYLGGYNSEAFF.

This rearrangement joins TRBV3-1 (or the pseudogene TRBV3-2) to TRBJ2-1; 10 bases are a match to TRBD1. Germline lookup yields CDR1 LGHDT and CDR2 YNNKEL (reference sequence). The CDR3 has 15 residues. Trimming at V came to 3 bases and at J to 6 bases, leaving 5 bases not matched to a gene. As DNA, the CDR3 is TGTGCCAGCAGCCACCGGGACAGGGGTCCCAATGAGCAGTTCTTC. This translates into CASSHRDRGPNEQFF.

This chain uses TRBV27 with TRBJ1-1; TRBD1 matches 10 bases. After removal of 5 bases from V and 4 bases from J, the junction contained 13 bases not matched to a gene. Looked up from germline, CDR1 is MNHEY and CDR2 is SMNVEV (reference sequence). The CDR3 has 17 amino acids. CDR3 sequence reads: CASSVLTGGASRTEAFF. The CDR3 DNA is TGTGCCAGCAGTGTTTTGACAGGGGGCGCGTCTCGCACTGAAGCTTTCTTT.

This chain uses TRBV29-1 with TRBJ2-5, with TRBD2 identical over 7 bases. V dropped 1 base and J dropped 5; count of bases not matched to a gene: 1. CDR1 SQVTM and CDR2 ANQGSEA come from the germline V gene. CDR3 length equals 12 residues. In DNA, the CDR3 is TGCAGCGTTGAAGGTAGCGGGGAGACCCAGTACTTC. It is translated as CSVEGSGETQYF.